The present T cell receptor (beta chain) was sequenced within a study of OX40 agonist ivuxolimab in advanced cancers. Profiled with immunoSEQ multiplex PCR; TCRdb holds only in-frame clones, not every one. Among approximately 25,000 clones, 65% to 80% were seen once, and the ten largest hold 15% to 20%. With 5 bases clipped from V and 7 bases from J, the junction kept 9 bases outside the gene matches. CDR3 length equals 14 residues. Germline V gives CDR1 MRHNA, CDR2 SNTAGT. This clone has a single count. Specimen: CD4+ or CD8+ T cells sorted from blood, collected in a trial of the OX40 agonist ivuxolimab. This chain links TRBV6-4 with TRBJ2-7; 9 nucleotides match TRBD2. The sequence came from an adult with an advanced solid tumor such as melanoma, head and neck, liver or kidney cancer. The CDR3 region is CASSWVAGAGEQYF. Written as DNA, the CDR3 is TGTGCCAGCAGTTGGGTAGCGGGAGCGGGAGAGCAGTACTTC.